The 22 T cell receptor beta chains given below trace back to one sample, sequenced in a study of glioma-infiltrating T cells after dendritic cell vaccination. Assay: immunoSEQ multiplex PCR; the TCRdb copy retains only in-frame clones and omits some. The sample consists of 93,000 or so clones, 75% to 85% of them appearing once. Sequencing used blood, obtained before dendritic cell vaccination. The receptors here all came from a human donor with glioblastoma.

The rearrangement uses TRBV30 and TRBJ1-1; D gene unclear. The CDR3 runs 13 residues. Deletions cut 3 bases from V and 0 bases from J, with 8 bases between. Germline V lookup: CDR1 GTSNPN, CDR2 SVGIG (reference sequence). The CDR3 region is CAWRVTLNTEAFF. The CDR3 bases are TGTGCCTGGAGGGTGACATTGAACACTGAAGCTTTCTTT.

The chain combines TRBV6-5 with TRBJ2-5; D is perhaps TRBD2 (5 bases). V was clipped by 5 bases and J by 2 bases, with 9 bases between them. The CDR3 length is 13 residues. CDR1 is MNHEY and CDR2 is SVGAGI in the germline V gene. CDR3 bases: TGTGCCAGCAGTGCGGGTGGGCAAGAGACCCAGTACTTC. Protein product: CASSAGGQETQYF.

Only a few counts were recorded for this clone. The V and J genes are TRBV6-5 and TRBJ1-2; TRBD1 might be the D (6 bases). The V gene's germline CDR1 is MNHEY and CDR2 SVGAGI. The CDR3 contains 13 residues. Trimming left V 8 bases short and J 4 bases short, with 14 bases between. CDR3 loop: CASGTGGGYGYTF. CDR3 in DNA: TGTGCCAGCGGAACGGGGGGCGGCTATGGCTACACCTTC.

The rearrangement uses TRBV19 and TRBJ1-1; unclear D gene. The CDR3 has 14 residues. Trimming left V 6 bases short and J 3 bases short, with 14 bases between. Per the germline V gene, CDR1 is LNHDA and CDR2 is SQIVND (reference sequence). As DNA, the CDR3 is TGTGCCAGTAGATCGGATCAAGCGGACACTGAAGCTTTCTTT. Translating gives CASRSDQADTEAFF.

With regard to this clone: Relative to the germline gene, one junction end is altered; a read error may explain this. This same CDR3 is encoded by further DNA sequences in the sample. The rearrangement uses TRBV25-1 and TRBJ2-7, with TRBD2 matching over 14 bases. There are 17 residues in the CDR3. Germline V gives CDR1 MGHDK, CDR2 SYGVNS. Here the CDR3 reads CASLGLAGGRSFYEQYF. The CDR3 nucleotides read TGCGCCAGCCTAGGACTAGCGGGGGGCCGCTCATTCTACGAGCAGTACTTC.

The CDR3 bases are TGTGCCAGCAGTACGGGACAGGGTAGCCCAGATACGCAGTATTTT. It translates to CASSTGQGSPDTQYF. The V call is TRBV27, the J call TRBJ2-3; 9 positions agree with TRBD1. This CDR3 has 15 amino acids. J was trimmed by 4 bases and V by 5 bases; bases with no gene match: 7. Per germline, CDR1 MNHEY and CDR2 SMNVEV (reference sequence).

This clone is a singleton in its sample. The chain employs TRBV18 and TRBJ1-2; 8 nucleotides agree with TRBD1. Germline CDR1 KGHSH, CDR2 LQKENI. The CDR3 covers 14 residues. The J segment lost 3 bases and the V segment lost 5 bases, leaving 5 bases of the junction unmatched. The CDR3 coding sequence is TGTGCCAGCTCAGCTATGGGACAGGACTATGGCTACACCTTC. Its protein is CASSAMGQDYGYTF.

The chain has TRBV7-2 and TRBJ2-3; no reliable D call. Trimming pared 6 bases from V and 4 bases from J, leaving 11 bases between. Germline V gives CDR1 SGHTA, CDR2 FQGNSA. This CDR3 has 13 residues. The CDR3, as DNA: TGTGCCAGCAGTAGAATAGTTGCAGATACGCAGTATTTT. Protein: CASSRIVADTQYF.

This chain's CDR3 is CASTGTGGHFFNTGELFF. The CDR3 DNA reads TGTGCCAGTACCGGGACAGGGGGTCACTTTTTTAACACCGGGGAGCTGTTTTTT. The V gene is TRBV19, the J gene TRBJ2-2; 11 nucleotides line up with TRBD1. The CDR3 sequence is 18 residues long. The junction had 12 bases not matched to a gene; V was cut back by 7 bases and J by 2 bases. In germline, CDR1 is LNHDA, CDR2 SQIVND (reference sequence).

This rearrangement joins TRBV4-1 to TRBJ2-7, with 7 positions matching TRBD2. The CDR3 runs to 14 residues. Germline trimming cut 1 base from V and 4 bases from J; bases unmatched to any gene: 4. Germline CDR1 and CDR2: MGHRA and YSYEKL. The DNA of the CDR3 is TGCGCCAGCAGCCAAGGGGCGGGGGAGTACGAGCAGTACTTC. Encoded protein: CASSQGAGEYEQYF.

The V call is TRBV6-1, the J call TRBJ1-2; the D is unclear. V dropped 7 bases and J dropped 4 bases, with 10 bases sitting between them. In germline, CDR1 is MNHNS, CDR2 SASEGT. The CDR3 is made up of 12 amino acids. The DNA for the CDR3 is TGTGCCAGCAAGAGATTTGGCTATGGCTACACCTTC. Protein product: CASKRFGYGYTF.

The chain joins TRBV6-5 to TRBJ1-2; 7 bases match TRBD1. The CDR3 runs 14 residues. Unmatched junction bases numbered 5, after V lost 5 bases and J lost 2 bases. Germline CDR1 reads MNHEY; CDR2 reads SVGAGI. CDR3: CASSRGQENYGYTF. CDR3 DNA: TGTGCCAGCAGTCGAGGACAGGAAAACTATGGCTACACCTTC.

This rearrangement joins TRBV7-2 to TRBJ2-7; a possible D gene is TRBD2 (5 bases). Per the germline V gene, CDR1 is SGHTA and CDR2 is FQGNSA. Trimming left V 5 bases short and J 7 bases short, with 24 bases between. The CDR3 totals 16 residues. The CDR3: CASSPAGGQFGGEQYF. DNA of the CDR3: TGTGCCAGCAGCCCAGCCGGCGGGCAGTTTGGTGGGGAGCAGTACTTC.

The rearrangement joins TRBV4-2 to TRBJ2-3; D is possibly TRBD2 (6 bases). With 6 bases removed from V and 5 bases from J, the gap between germline ends came to 18 bases. The CDR3 spans 15 residues. The germline V gene encodes CDR1 LGHNA and CDR2 YNFKEQ. The CDR3 coding sequence is TGTGCCAGCAGGGCTTCCGGAGGGGCTGGAGATACGCAGTATTTT. It codes for CASRASGGAGDTQYF.

This chain uses TRBV5-1 with TRBJ1-3; no definite D call. Deletions cut 5 bases from V and 0 bases from J, with 12 bases between. This CDR3 has 15 amino acids. Germline loops: CDR1 SGHRS, CDR2 YFSETQ. The CDR3 region has the DNA TGCGCCAGCAGTTCACAGACCGACTCTGGAAACACCATATATTTT. This encodes CASSSQTDSGNTIYF.

V is TRBV5-1 and J is TRBJ1-6; 8 nucleotides line up with TRBD1. The CDR3 consists of 15 residues. Germline CDR1 is SGHRS and CDR2 is YFSETQ. With 0 bases clipped from V and 8 bases from J, the junction kept 4 bases outside the gene matches. The CDR3 DNA sequence: TGCGCCAGCAGCTTGGGGCCAGGGGGCGATTCACCCCTCCACTTT. Amino acids: CASSLGPGGDSPLHF. Filled out from reference TRBV5-1 and TRBJ1-6, the complete variable domain reads KAGVTQTPRYLIKTRGQQVTLSCSPISGHRSVSWYQQTPGQGLQFLFEYFSETQRNKGNFPGRFSGRQFSNSRSEMNVSTLELGDSALYLCASSLGPGGDSPLHFGNGTRLTVT.

The table lists this clone with a few counts. The chain uses TRBV5-1 and TRBJ2-7; D possibly corresponds to TRBD2 (5 bases). Trimming removed 0 bases at V and 3 bases at J, with 7 bases between. CDR1 is SGHRS, CDR2 YFSETQ, per germline. This CDR3 has 13 residues. The CDR3 DNA reads as TGCGCCAGCAGCTTGGGACTACGCTACGAGCAGTACTTC. Translated: CASSLGLRYEQYF.

V usage is TRBV2 and J usage is TRBJ2-3; D is possibly TRBD1 (6 bases). Trimming left V 2 bases short and J 0 bases short, with 9 bases between. The V gene's germline CDR1 is SNHLY and CDR2 FYNNEI. CDR3 size: 15 residues. As DNA, the CDR3 is TGTGCCAGCAGTGAAAGGGACACCAGCACAGATACGCAGTATTTT. It yields the protein CASSERDTSTDTQYF.

This clone was picked up one time. V usage is TRBV29-1 and J usage is TRBJ1-1; D is ambiguous. CDR3 length: 12 amino acids. CDR1 and CDR2 from the germline V gene are SQVTM and ANQGSEA. V gave up 6 bases and J gave up 2 bases, with 10 bases separating them. For the CDR3, the DNA is TGCAGCGTCGTTCAGATAAACACTGAAGCTTTCTTT. This gives the protein CSVVQINTEAFF.

The rearrangement links TRBV7-8 to TRBJ2-2, with TRBD1 matching over 7 bases. This CDR3 region has 16 residues. The V and J ends lost 0 bases and 5 bases, in that order; junction bases with no gene match: 6. Germline V gene sequence: CDR1 SGHVS, CDR2 FQNEAQ. CDR3 in DNA: TGTGCCAGCAGCTTAGCCATCTCGGACAGGACCGGGGAGCTGTTTTTT. Translated: CASSLAISDRTGELFF.

The chain is built from TRBV6-6 and TRBJ1-5, with D perhaps TRBD1 (5 bases). Deletions cut 0 bases from V and 5 bases from J, with 8 bases between. This CDR3 has 14 amino acids. In germline, CDR1 is MNHNY, CDR2 SVGAGI (reference sequence). In DNA, the CDR3 is TGTGCCAGCAGTTACTCGTCCAGGGATCAGCCCCAGCATTTT. Its translation is CASSYSSRDQPQHF.

This clone showed up just a few times. The chain couples TRBV9 to TRBJ1-2; D may be TRBD1 (6 bases). Germline V gene lookup returns CDR1 SGDLS and CDR2 YYNGEE. The CDR3 loop spans 14 amino acids. The V end was cut by 1 base, the J end by 6 bases, with 13 bases between. The DNA for the CDR3 is TGTGCCAGCAGCGTAAATCCGACAGGTGATGGCTACACCTTC. Residues: CASSVNPTGDGYTF.